The TCR beta chain described here comes from a study of T cell responses to AZD1222 COVID-19 vaccine. The CDR3 has 16 residues. V was pared by 5 bases and J by 4 bases, with 18 bases between. The germline V gene encodes CDR1 MNHEY and CDR2 SMNVEV (reference sequence). This clone was observed once. Here immunoSEQ multiplex PCR was the method, and the copy in TCRdb shows in-frame clones only, minus some. The table records about 140,000 clones, around 85% of them present only once. The sample was peripheral blood, taken on day 0 of AZD1222 vaccination. The V call is TRBV27, the J call TRBJ1-5, with D tentatively TRBD1 (6 bases). This sequence originates from an adult in good health. The CDR3 loop reads CASSTMQGIGNQPQHF. The CDR3 DNA sequence: TGTGCCAGCAGTACAATGCAGGGGATTGGGAATCAGCCCCAGCATTTT.